The T cell receptor (beta chain) described here comes from a study of T cell responses to AZD1222 COVID-19 vaccine. A remark on this clone: What it binds is unknown.

Sequenced by immunoSEQ multiplex PCR; TCRdb stores in-frame clones only, minus some. The repertoire consists of about 110,000 clones, with roughly 88% occurring once and the leading ten covering approximately 17%. This CDR3 is 15 amino acids long. The germline V gene has CDR1 MNHEY and CDR2 SVGAGI. V lost 4 bases and J lost 6, with 13 bases in between. Overall study results and limits: Among spike-specific TCRs, nearly half reportedly target unmutated variant regions. Without day 14 samples, only post-peak T cell repertoires were studied. When two AZD1222 doses had been given, Spike-specific TCR breadth and depth rose. White British ancestry dominated among donors, who included more females, and clonal diversity was possibly underestimated.

This clonotype was sampled from an adult in good health. The V gene is TRBV6-5, the J gene TRBJ1-6; TRBD1 is a possible D gene (6 bases). The sequencing here drew on peripheral blood, taken on day 0 of AZD1222 vaccination. CDR3 sequence (DNA): TGTGCCAGCAGTTTTACCGGGACAACTAATTCACCCCTCCACTTT. Translated, it gives CASSFTGTTNSPLHF.